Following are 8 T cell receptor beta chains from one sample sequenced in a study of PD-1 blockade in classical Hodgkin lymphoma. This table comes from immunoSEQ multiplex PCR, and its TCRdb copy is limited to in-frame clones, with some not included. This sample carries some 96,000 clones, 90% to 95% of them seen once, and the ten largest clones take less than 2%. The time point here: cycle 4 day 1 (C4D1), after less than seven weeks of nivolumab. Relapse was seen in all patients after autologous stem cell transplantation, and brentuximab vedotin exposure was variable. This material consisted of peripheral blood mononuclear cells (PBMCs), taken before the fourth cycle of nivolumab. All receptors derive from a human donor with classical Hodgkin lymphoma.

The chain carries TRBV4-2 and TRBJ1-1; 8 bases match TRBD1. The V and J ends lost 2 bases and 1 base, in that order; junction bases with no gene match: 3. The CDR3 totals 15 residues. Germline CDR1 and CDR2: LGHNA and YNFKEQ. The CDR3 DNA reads TGTGCCAGCAGCCAACCCGGGACAGGGAACACTGAAGCTTTCTTT. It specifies CASSQPGTGNTEAFF.

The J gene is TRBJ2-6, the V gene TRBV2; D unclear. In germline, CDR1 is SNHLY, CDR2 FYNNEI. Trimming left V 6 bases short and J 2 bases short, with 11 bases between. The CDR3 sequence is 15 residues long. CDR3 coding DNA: TGTGCCAGCAGCGGTAGTGGAACTGGGGCCAACGTCCTGACTTTC. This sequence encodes CASSGSGTGANVLTF.

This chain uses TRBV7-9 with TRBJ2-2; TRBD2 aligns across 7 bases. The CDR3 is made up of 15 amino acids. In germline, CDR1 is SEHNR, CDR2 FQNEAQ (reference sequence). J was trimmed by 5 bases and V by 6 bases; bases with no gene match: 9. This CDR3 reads CASRSPGGGTGELFF. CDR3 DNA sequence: TGTGCCAGCAGATCTCCGGGGGGTGGTACCGGGGAGCTGTTTTTT.

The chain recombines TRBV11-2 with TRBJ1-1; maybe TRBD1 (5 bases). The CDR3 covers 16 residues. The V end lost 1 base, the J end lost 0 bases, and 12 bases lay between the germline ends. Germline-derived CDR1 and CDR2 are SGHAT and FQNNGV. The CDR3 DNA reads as TGTGCCAGCAGCTTAGCGGGGACCCGAATGAACACTGAAGCTTTCTTT. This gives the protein CASSLAGTRMNTEAFF.

CDR3 DNA sequence: TGTGCCTGGAGCTTAGCCCCCATGAACACTGAAGCTTTCTTT. Its translation: CAWSLAPMNTEAFF. J is TRBJ1-1 and V is TRBV30; D call uncertain. Trimming took 3 bases from V and 0 from J, leaving 11 bases between them. The germline V gene has CDR1 GTSNPN and CDR2 SVGIG (reference sequence). This CDR3 region has 14 residues.

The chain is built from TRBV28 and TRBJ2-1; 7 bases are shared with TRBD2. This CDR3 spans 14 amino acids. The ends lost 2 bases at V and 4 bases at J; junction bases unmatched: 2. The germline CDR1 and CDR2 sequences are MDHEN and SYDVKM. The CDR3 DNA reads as TGTGCCAGCAGTTTACTAGCGGTTTACAATGAGCAGTTCTTC. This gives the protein CASSLLAVYNEQFF.

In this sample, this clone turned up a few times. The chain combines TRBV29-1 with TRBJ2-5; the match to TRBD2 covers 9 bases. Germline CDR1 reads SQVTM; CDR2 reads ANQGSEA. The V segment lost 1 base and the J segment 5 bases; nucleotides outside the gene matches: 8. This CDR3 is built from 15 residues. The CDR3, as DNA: TGCAGCGTTGAAGTCGGTAGCGGGAGTGCGGAGACCCAGTACTTC. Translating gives CSVEVGSGSAETQYF.

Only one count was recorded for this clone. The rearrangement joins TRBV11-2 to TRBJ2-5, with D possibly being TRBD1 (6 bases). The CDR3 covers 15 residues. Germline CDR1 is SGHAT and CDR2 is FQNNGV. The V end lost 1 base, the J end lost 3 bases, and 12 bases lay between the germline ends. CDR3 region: CASSLVAHREETQYF. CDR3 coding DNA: TGTGCCAGCAGCTTAGTAGCACACAGGGAAGAGACCCAGTACTTC. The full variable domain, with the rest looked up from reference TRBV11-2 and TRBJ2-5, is EAGVAQSPRYKIIEKRQSVAFWCNPISGHATLYWYQQILGQGPKLLIQFQNNGVVDDSQLPKDRFSAERLKGVDSTLKIQPAKLEDSAVYLCASSLVAHREETQYFGPGTRLLVL.